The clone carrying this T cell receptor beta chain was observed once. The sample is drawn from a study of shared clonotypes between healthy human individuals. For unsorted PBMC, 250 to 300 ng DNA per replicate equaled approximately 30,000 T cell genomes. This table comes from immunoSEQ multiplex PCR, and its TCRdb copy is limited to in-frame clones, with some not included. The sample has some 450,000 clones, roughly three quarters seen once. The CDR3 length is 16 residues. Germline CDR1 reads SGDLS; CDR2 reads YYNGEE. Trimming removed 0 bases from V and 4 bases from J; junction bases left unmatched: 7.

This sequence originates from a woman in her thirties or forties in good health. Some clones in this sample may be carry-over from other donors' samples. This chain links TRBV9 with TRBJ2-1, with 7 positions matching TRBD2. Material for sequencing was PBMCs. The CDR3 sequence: CASSVASSGMYNEQFF. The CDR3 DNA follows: TGTGCCAGCAGCGTAGCTTCTAGCGGAATGTACAATGAGCAGTTCTTC.